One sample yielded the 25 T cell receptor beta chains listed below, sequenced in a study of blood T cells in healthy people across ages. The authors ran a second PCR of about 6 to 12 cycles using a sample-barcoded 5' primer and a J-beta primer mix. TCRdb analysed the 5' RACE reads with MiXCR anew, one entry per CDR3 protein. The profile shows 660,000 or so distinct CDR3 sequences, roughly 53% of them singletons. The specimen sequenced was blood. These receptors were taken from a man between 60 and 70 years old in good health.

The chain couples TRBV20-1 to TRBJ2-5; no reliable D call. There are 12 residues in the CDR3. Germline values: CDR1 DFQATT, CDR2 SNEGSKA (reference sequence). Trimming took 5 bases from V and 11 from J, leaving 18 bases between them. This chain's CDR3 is CSALKDLVNQYF. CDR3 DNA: TGCAGTGCTCTGAAAGATTTGGTTAATCAGTACTTC.

The CDR3 DNA follows: TGTGCCAGCAGCCAAGGACTAGCGGGGGCTACGAACACCGGGGAGCTGTTTTTT. Protein product: CASSQGLAGATNTGELFF. The rearrangement uses TRBV4-2 and TRBJ2-2, with 12 nucleotides matching TRBD2. From germline, CDR1 is LGHNA and CDR2 YNFKEQ. Trimming removed 1 base from V and 0 bases from J; junction bases left unmatched: 3. CDR3 size: 18 residues.

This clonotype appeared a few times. The CDR3 DNA reads TGTGCCAGCAGTAAATGGGGGCCTACTGAAGCTTTCTTT. It is translated as CASSKWGPTEAFF. The V and J genes are TRBV12-3 or TRBV12-4 and TRBJ1-1; maybe TRBD1 (6 bases). The CDR3 is 13 residues long. V gave up 5 bases and J gave up 5 bases, with 12 bases separating them.

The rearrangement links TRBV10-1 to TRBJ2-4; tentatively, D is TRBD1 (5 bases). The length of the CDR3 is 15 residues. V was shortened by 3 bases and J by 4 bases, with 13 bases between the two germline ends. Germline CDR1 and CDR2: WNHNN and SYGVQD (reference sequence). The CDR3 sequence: CASSESQGSKNIQYF. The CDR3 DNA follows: TGCGCCAGCAGTGAAAGCCAGGGCAGTAAAAACATTCAGTACTTC.

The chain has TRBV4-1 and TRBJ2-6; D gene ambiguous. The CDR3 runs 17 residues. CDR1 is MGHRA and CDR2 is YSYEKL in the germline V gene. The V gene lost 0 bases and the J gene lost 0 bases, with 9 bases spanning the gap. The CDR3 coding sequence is TGCGCCAGCAGCCAAGATCAATGGGGCTCTGGGGCCAACGTCCTGACTTTC. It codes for CASSQDQWGSGANVLTF.

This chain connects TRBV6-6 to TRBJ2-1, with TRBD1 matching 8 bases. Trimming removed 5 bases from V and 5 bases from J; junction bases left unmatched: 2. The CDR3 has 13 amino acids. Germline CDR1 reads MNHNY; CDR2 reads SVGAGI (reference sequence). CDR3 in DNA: TGTGCCAGCAGTGACAGGGGAGACAATGAGCAGTTCTTC. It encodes CASSDRGDNEQFF.

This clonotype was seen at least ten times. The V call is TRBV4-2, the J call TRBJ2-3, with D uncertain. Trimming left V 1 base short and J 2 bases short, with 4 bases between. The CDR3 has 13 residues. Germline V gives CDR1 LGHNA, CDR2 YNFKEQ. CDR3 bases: TGTGCCAGCAGCCAAGGCGACACAGATACGCAGTATTTT. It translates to CASSQGDTDTQYF.

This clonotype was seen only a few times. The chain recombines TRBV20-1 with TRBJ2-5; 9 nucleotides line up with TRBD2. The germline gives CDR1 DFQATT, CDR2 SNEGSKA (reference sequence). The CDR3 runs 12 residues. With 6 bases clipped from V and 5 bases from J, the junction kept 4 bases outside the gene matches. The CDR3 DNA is TGCAGTGCCGGGACTAGCAGCGAGACCCAGTACTTC. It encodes CSAGTSSETQYF.

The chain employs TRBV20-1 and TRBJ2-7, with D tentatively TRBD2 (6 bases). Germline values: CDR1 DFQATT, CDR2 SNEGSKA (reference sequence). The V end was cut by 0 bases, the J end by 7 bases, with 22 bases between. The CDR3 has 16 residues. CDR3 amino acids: CSARDPTSSTYNEQYF. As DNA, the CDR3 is TGCAGTGCTAGAGATCCCACTAGCTCGACCTACAATGAGCAGTACTTC.

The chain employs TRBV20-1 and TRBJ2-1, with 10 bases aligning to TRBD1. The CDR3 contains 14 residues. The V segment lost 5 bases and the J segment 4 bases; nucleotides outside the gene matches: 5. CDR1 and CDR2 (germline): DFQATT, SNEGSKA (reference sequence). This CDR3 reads CSALRDRGYNEQFF. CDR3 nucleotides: TGCAGTGCTCTCCGGGACAGGGGATACAATGAGCAGTTCTTC.

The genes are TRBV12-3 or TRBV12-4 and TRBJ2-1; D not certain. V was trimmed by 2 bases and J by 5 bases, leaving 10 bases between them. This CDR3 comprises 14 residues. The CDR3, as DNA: TGTGCCAGCAGTTTAAGCTCTCTAGACAATGAGCAGTTCTTC. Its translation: CASSLSSLDNEQFF.

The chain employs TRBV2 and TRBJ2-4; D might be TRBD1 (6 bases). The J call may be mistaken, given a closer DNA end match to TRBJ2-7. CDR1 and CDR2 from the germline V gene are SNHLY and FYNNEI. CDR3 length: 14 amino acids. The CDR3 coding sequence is TGTGCCAGCAGTGCTAGGACAGTAGTTTACGAGCAGTACTTC. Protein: CASSARTVVYEQYF.

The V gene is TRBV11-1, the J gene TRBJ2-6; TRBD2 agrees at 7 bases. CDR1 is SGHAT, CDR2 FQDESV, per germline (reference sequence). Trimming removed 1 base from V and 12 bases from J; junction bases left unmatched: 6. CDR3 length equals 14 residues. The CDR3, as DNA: TGTGCCAGCAGCTTAGAAGCGGGACCGGGCGTCCTGACTTTC. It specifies CASSLEAGPGVLTF.

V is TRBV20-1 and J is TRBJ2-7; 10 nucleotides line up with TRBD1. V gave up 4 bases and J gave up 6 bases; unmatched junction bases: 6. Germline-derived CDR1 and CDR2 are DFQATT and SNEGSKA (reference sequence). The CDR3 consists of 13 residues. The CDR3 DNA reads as TGCAGTGCTAAAAGACAGGGGGCGCGCGAGCAGTACTTC. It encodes CSAKRQGAREQYF.

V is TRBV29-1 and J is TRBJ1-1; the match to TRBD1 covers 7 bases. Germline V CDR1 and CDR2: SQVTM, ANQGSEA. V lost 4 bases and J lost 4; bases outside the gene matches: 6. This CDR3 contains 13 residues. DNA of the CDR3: TGCAGCGTTGCTAGGGGGCTAGGCACTGAAGCTTTCTTT. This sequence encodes CSVARGLGTEAFF.

The CDR3 nucleotides are TGCGCGACCCGGGGCGGCAGCGGTACTCACGGGGAGCAGTTCTTC. Translated, it gives CATRGGSGTHGEQFF. The chain has TRBV5-1 and TRBJ2-1, with D possibly being TRBD1 or TRBD2 (5 bases each). Germline V lookup: CDR1 SGHRS, CDR2 YFSETQ. The CDR3 runs 15 residues.

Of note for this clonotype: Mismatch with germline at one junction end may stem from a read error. Here the CDR3 reads CASSQELRSSYNSPPHF. In DNA, the CDR3 is TGTGCCAGCAGCCAAGAATTGCGGAGCTCCTATAATTCACCCCCCCACTTT. The V gene is TRBV4-2, the J gene TRBJ1-6; D is undetermined. CDR1 and CDR2 from the germline V gene are LGHNA and YNFKEQ. The CDR3 has 17 residues.

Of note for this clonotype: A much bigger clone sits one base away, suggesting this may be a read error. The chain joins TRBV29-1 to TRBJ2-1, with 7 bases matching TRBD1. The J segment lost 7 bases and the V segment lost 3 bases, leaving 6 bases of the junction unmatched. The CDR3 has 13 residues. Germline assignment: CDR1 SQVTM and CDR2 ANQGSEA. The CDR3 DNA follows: TGCAGCGTTGATAGGTCAGGGGGTAATGAGCAGTTCTTC. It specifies CSVDRSGGNEQFF.

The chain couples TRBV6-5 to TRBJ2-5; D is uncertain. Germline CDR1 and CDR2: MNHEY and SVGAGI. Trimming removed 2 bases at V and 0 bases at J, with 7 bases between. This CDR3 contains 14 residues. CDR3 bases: TGTGCCAGCAGTTACGGCTTACACCAAGAGACCCAGTACTTC. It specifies CASSYGLHQETQYF.

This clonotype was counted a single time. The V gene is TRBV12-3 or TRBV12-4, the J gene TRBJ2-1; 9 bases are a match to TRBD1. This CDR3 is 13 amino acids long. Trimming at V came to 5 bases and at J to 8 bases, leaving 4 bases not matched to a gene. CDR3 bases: TGTGCCAGCAGTACCACAGGGGGCGATGAGCAGTTCTTC. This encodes CASSTTGGDEQFF.

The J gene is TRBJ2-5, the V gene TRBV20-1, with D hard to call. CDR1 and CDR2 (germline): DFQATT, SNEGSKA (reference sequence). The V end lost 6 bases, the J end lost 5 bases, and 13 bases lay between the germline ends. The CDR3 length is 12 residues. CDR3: CSATEVGETQYF. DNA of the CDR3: TGCAGTGCAACGGAAGTAGGGGAGACCCAGTACTTC.

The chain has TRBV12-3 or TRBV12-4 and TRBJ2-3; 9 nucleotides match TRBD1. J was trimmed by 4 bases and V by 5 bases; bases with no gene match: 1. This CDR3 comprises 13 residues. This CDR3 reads CASSGTGPDTQYF. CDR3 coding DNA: TGTGCCAGCAGTGGGACAGGGCCAGATACGCAGTATTTT.

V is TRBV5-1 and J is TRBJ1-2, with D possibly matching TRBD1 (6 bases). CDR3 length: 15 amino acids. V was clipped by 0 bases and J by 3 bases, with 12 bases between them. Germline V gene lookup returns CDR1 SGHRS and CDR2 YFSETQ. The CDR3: CASSLDGQRHYGYTF. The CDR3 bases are TGCGCCAGCAGCTTGGACGGACAGCGGCACTATGGCTACACCTTC.

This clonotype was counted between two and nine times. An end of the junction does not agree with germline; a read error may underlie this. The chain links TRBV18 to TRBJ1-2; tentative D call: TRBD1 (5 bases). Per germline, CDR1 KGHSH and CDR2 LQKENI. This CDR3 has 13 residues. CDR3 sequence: CASSHDSNYGYTF. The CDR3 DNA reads TGTGCTAGCTCACACGACAGTAACTATGGCTACACCTTC.

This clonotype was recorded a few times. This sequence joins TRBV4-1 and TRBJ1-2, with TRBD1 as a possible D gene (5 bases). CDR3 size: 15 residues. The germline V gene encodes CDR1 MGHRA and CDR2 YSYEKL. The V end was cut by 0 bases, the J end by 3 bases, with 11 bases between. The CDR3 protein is CASSQDGGPDYGYTF. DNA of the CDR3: TGCGCCAGCAGCCAAGATGGGGGACCTGACTATGGCTACACCTTC.